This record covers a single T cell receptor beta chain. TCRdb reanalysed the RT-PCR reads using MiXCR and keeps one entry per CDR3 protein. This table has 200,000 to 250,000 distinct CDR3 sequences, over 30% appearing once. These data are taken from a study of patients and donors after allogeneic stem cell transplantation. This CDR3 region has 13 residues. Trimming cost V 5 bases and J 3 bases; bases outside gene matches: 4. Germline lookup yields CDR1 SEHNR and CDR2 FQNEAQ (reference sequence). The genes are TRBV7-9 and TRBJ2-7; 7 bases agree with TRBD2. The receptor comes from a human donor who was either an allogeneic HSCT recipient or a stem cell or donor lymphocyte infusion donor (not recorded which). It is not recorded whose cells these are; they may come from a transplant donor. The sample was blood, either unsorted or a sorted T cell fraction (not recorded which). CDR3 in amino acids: CASSPRGDYEQYF. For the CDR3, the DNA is TGTGCCAGCAGCCCACGGGGGGACTACGAGCAGTACTTC.